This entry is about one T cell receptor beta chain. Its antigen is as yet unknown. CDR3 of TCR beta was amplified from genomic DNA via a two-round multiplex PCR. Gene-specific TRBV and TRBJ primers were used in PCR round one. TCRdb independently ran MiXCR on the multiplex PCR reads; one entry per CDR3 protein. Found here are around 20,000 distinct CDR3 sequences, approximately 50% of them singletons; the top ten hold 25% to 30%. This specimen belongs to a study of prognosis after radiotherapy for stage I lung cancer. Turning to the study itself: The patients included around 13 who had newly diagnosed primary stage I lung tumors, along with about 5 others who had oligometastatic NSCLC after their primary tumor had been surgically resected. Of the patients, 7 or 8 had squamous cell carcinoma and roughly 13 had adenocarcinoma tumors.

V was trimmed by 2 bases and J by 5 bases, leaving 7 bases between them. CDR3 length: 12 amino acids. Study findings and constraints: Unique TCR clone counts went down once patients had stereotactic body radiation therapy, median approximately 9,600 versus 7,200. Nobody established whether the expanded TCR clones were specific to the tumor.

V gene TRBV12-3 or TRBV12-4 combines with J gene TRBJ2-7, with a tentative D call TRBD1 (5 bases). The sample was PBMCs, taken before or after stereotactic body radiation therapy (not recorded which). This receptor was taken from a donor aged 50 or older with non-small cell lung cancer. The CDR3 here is CASSLMGHEQYF. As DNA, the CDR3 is TGTGCCAGCAGTTTAATGGGGCACGAGCAGTACTTC.